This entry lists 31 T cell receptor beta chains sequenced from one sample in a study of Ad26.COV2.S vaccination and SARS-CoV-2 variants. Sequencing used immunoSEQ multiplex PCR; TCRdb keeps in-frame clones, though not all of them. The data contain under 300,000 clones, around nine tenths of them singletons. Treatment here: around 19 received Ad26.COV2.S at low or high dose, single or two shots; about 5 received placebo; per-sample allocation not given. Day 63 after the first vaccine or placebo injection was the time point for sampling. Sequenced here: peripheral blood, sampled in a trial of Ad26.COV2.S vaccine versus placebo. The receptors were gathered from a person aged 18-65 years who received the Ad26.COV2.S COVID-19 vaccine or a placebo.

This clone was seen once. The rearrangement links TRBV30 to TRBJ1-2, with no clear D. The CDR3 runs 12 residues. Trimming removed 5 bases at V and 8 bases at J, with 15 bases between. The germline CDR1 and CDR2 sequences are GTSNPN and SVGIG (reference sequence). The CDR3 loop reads CAWGPSVIGYTF. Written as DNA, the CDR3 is TGTGCCTGGGGACCGTCGGTTATCGGCTACACCTTC.

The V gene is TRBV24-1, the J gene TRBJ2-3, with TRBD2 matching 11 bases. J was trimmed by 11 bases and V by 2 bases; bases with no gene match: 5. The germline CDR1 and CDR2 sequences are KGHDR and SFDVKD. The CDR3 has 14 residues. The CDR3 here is CATSDWGTSGEQYF. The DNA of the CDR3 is TGTGCCACCAGTGATTGGGGGACTAGCGGTGAGCAGTATTTT.

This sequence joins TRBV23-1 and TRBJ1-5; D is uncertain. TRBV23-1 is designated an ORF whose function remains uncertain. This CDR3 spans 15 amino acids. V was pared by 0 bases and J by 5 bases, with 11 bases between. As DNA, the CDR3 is TGCGCCAGCAGTCAATCTTGCAGGACGTATCAGCCCCAGCATTTT. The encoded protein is CASSQSCRTYQPQHF.

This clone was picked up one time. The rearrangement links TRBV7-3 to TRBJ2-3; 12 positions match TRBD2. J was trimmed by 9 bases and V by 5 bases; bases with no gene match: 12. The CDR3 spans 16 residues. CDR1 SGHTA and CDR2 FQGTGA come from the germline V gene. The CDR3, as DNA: TGTGCCAGCAGCCCCTCGACCGGGGGGACTAGCGGGACGCAGTATTTT. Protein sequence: CASSPSTGGTSGTQYF.

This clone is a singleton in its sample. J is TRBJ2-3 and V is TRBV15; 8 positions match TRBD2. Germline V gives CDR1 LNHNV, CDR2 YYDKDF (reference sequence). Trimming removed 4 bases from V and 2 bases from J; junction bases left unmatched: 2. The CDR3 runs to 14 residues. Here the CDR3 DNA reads TGTGCCACCAGCAACGGGGGGGCCACAGATACGCAGTATTTT. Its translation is CATSNGGATDTQYF.

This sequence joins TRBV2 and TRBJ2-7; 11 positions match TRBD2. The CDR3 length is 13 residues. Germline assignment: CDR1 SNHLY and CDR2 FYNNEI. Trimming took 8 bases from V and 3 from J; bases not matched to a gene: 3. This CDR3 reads CASFLAGGYEQYV. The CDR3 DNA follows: TGTGCCAGCTTTCTAGCGGGAGGCTACGAGCAGTACGTC.

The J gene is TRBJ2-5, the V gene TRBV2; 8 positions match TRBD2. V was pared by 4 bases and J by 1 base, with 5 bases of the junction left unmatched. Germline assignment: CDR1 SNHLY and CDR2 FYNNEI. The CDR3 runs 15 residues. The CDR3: CASSVGGASQETQYF. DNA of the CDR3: TGTGCCAGCAGTGTCGGGGGGGCGAGCCAAGAGACCCAGTACTTC.

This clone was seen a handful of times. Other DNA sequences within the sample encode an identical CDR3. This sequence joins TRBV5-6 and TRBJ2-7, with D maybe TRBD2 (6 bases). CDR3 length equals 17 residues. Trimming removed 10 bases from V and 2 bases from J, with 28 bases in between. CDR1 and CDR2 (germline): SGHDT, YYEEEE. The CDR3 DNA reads TGTGCCTGCTGCTTGGGTGTGGGCTGGGCGGGGCCCTACGAGCAGTACTTC. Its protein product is CACCLGVGWAGPYEQYF.

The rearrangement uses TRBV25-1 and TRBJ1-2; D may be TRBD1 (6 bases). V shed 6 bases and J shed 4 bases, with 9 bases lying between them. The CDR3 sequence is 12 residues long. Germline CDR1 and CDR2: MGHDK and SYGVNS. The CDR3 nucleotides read TGTGCCAGCAGAGCGGGGGCCTATGGCTACACCTTC. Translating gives CASRAGAYGYTF.

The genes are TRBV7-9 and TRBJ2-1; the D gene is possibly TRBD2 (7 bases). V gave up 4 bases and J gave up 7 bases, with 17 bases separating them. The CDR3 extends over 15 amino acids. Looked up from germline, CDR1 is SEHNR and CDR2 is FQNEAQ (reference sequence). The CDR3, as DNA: TGTGCCAGCAGCTCAACGGGGGGCCCTCTGAATGAGCAGTTCTTC. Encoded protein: CASSSTGGPLNEQFF.

CDR3 nucleotide sequence: TGTGCCAGCAGTTACCGGGACACTCCGCAAGAGACCCAGTACTTC. It codes for CASSYRDTPQETQYF. The chain carries TRBV6-2 or TRBV6-3 and TRBJ2-5; D might be TRBD1 (6 bases). The CDR3 loop spans 15 amino acids. Germline values: CDR1 MNHEY, CDR2 SVGEGT. Trimming left V 2 bases short and J 2 bases short, with 12 bases between.

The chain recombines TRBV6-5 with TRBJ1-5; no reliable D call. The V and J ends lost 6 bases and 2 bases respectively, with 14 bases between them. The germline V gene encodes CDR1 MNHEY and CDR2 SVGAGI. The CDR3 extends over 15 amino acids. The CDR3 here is CASSRTPQGNQPQHF. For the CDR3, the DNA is TGTGCCAGCAGCAGGACTCCCCAAGGCAATCAGCCCCAGCATTTT.

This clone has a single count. Written as DNA, the CDR3 is TGTGCCAGCAGCTTGGGACTCGCCGAGGAAGAGACCCAGTACTTC. It specifies CASSLGLAEEETQYF. This chain links TRBV7-2 with TRBJ2-5; D is perhaps TRBD2 (6 bases). This CDR3 comprises 15 residues. CDR1 is SGHTA and CDR2 is FQGNSA in the germline V gene. Between the trimmed V and J ends, which lost 3 bases and 3 bases, there was a span of 14 bases.

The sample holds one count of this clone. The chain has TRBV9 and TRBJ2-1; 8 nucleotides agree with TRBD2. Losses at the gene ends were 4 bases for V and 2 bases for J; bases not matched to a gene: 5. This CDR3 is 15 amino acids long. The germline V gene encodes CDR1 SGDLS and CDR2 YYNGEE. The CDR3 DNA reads TGTGCCAGCAGCCCCACTAGCGGAGCCTACAATGAGCAGTTCTTC. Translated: CASSPTSGAYNEQFF.

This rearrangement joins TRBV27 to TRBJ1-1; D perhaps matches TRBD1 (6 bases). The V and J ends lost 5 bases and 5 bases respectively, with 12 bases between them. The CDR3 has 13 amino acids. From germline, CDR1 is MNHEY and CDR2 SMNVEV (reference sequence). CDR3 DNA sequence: TGTGCCAGCAGTCCCAGGGGTGGGACTGAAGCTTTCTTT. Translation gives CASSPRGGTEAFF.

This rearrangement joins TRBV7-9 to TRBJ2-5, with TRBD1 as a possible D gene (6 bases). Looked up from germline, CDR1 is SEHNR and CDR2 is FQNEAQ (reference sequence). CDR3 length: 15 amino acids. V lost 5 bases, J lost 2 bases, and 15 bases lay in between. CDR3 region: CASSLPPDRQETQYF. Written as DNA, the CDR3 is TGTGCCAGCAGCCTACCCCCGGACAGACAAGAGACCCAGTACTTC.

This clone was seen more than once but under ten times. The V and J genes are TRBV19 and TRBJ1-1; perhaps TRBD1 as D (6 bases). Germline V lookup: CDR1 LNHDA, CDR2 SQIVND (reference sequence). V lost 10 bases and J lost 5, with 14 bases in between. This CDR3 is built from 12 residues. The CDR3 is CATKGQGTEAFF. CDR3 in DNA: TGTGCCACCAAGGGCCAGGGGACTGAAGCTTTCTTT.

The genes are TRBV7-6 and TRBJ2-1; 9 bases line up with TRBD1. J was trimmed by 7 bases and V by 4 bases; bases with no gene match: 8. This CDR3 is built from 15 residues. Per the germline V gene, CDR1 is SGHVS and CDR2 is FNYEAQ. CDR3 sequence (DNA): TGTGCCAGCAGCTCACAGGGGGCAACGCGAAATGAGCAGTTCTTC. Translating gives CASSSQGATRNEQFF. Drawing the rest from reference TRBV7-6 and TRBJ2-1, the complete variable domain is GAGVSQSPRYKVTKRGQDVALRCDPISGHVSLYWYRQALGQGPEFLTYFNYEAQQDKSGLPNDRFSAERPEGSISTLTIQRTEQRDSAMYRCASSSQGATRNEQFFGPGTRLTVL.

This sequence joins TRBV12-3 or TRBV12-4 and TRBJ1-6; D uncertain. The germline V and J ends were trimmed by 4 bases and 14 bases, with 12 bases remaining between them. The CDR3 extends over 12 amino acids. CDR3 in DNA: TGTGCCAGCAGTTCCAGGATTCGGACCCTCCACTTT. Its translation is CASSSRIRTLHF.

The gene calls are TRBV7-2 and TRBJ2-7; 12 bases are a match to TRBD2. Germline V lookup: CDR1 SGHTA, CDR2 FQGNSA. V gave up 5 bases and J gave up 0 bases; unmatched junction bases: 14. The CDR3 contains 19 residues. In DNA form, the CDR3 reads TGTGCCAGCAGCGGAGAGGTGCTAGCGGGGGGGATTAGCTCCTACGAGCAGTACTTC. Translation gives CASSGEVLAGGISSYEQYF.

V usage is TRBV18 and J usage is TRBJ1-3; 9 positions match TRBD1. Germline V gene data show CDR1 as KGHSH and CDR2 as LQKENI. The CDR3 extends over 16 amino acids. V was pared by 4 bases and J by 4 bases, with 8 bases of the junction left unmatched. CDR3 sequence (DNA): TGTGCCAGCTCACGAGGACAGGGGTCCTCAGGAAACACCATATATTTT. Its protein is CASSRGQGSSGNTIYF.

CDR3 in amino acids: CASSLYPGGRNEQFF. CDR3 DNA sequence: TGTGCCAGCAGCTTATATCCGGGGGGCCGTAATGAGCAGTTCTTC. V usage is TRBV7-3 and J usage is TRBJ2-1; D is perhaps TRBD2 (7 bases). The CDR3 length is 15 residues. The germline V gene has CDR1 SGHTA and CDR2 FQGTGA. Trimming removed 2 bases from V and 7 bases from J, with 15 bases in between.

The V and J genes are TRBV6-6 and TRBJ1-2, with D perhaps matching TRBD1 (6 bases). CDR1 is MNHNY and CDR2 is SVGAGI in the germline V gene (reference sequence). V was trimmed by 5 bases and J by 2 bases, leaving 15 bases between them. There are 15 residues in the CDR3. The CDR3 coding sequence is TGTGCCAGCAGTATCACCCAGGGGTCGAACTATGGCTACACCTTC. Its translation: CASSITQGSNYGYTF.

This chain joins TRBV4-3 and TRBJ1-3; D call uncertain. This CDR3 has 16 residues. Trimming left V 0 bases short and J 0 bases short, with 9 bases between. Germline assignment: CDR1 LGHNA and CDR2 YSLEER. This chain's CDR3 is CASSQELSVSGNTIYF. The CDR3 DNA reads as TGCGCCAGCAGCCAAGAGTTGTCCGTCTCTGGAAACACCATATATTTT.

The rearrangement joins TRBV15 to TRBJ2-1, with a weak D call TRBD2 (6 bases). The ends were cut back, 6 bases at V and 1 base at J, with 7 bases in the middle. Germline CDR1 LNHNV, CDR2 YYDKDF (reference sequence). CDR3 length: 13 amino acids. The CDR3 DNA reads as TGTGCCACCAGAGCGGGTTCCTACAATGAGCAGTTCTTC. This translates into CATRAGSYNEQFF.

In DNA form, the CDR3 reads TGCGCCAGCAGCTTGGGGACAACCGAATCCTACGAGCAGTACTTC. Amino acids: CASSLGTTESYEQYF. V and J are TRBV5-1 and TRBJ2-7; D might be TRBD1 (5 bases). This CDR3 has 15 residues. The germline gives CDR1 SGHRS, CDR2 YFSETQ. The V and J ends lost 0 bases and 1 base respectively, with 11 bases between them.

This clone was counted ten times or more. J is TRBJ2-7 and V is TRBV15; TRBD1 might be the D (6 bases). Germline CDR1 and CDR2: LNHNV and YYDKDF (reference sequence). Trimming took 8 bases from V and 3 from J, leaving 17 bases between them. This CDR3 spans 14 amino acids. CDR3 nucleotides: TGTGCCACCTCGACCGAGGACAGTTTCTACGAGCAGTACTTC. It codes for CATSTEDSFYEQYF.

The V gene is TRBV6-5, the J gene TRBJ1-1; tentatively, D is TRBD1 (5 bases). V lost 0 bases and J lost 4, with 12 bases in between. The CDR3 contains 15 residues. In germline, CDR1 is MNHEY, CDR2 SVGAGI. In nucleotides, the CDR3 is TGTGCCAGCAGTTACTCGGGACTCGGAACCACTGAAGCTTTCTTT. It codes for CASSYSGLGTTEAFF.

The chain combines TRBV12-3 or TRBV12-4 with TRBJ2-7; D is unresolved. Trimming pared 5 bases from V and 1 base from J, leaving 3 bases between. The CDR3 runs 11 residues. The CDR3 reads CASSPSYEQYF. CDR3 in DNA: TGTGCCAGCAGTCCATCCTACGAGCAGTACTTC.

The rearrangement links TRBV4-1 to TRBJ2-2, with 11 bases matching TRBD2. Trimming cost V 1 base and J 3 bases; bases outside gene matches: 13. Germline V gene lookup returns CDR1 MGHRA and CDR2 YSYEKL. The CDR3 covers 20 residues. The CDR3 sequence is CASSQGQASGGPRDTGELFF. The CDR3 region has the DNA TGCGCCAGCAGCCAAGGTCAGGCTAGCGGGGGGCCCCGGGACACCGGGGAGCTGTTTTTT.

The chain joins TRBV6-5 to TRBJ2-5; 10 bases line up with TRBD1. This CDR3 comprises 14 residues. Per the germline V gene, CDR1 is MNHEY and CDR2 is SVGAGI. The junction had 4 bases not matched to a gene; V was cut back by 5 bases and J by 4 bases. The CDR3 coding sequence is TGTGCCAGCAGTAGACAGGGGGCCGCAGAGACCCAGTACTTC. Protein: CASSRQGAAETQYF.